This T cell receptor beta chain was sequenced for a study of T cell responses to AZD1222 COVID-19 vaccine. Study-wide results and caveats: Baseline serology detected seropositivity in only six AZD1222 recipients. Donors skewed white British and female; clonal diversity was possibly underestimated.

This clone has only one observation. What it recognizes is unknown. Sequencing used immunoSEQ multiplex PCR; TCRdb keeps in-frame clones, though not all of them. The repertoire includes about 120,000 clones, 92% of them detected once, and around 1.5% sits in the top ten. The CDR3 sequence is 13 residues long. V lost 6 bases, J lost 1 base, and 2 bases stayed unmatched. CDR1 and CDR2 from the germline V gene are ENHRY and SYGVKD. This sequence originates from an adult who received the AZD1222 COVID-19 vaccine. The chain is built from TRBV10-3 and TRBJ1-1; 7 bases are a match to TRBD1. Here the sequenced sample was peripheral blood, taken 28 days after the second AZD1222 dose. The CDR3 loop reads CAIRQGGNTEAFF. CDR3 nucleotides: TGTGCCATCAGGCAGGGGGGGAACACTGAAGCTTTCTTT.